The TCR beta chain under discussion was sequenced for a study of T cells after yellow fever vaccination. Study-level findings and limits: Though weaker, the secondary response peaked faster, on day 5 versus 15. Booster samples showed a return of most primary-vaccination clones (around 96% CD4, over 70% CD8).

About this clonotype itself: Its antigen is unknown.

5'RACE template switching generated TCR cDNA, adding a universal primer site and UMIs. TCRdb independently ran MiXCR on the 5' RACE reads; one entry per CDR3 protein. The repertoire consists of 340,000 or so distinct CDR3 sequences, with approximately 12% occurring once and the leading ten covering 3% to 4%. The length of the CDR3 is 13 residues. Per germline, CDR1 SGHTA and CDR2 FQGNSA. With 6 bases removed from V and 1 base from J, the gap between germline ends came to 9 bases. The genes are TRBV7-2 and TRBJ1-1, with D possibly TRBD1 on 6 matching bases. The source is a man between 18 and 35 years old who received the YFV17D yellow fever vaccine. The input for sequencing was CD4+ T cells sorted from PBMCs, taken 15 days after the yellow fever booster vaccination. The chain's CDR3 is CASRTQGNTEAFF. Written as DNA, the CDR3 is TGTGCCAGCAGAACACAGGGGAACACTGAAGCTTTCTTT.